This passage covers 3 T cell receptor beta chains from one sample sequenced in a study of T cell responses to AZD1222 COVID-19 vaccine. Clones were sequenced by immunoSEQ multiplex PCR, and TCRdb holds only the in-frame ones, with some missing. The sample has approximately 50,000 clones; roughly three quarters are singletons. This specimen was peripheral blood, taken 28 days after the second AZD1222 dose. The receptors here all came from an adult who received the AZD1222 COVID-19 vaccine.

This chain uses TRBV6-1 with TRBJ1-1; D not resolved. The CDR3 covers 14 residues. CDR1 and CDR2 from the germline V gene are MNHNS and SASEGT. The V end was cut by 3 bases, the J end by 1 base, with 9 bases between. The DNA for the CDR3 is TGTGCCAGCAGTGAGCTCACCGGGAACACTGAAGCTTTCTTT. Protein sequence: CASSELTGNTEAFF.

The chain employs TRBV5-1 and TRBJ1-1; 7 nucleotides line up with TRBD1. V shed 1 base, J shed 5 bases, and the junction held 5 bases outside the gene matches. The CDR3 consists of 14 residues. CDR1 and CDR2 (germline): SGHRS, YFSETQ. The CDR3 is CASSLQGERTEAFF. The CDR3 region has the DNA TGCGCCAGCAGCTTGCAGGGGGAGAGGACTGAAGCTTTCTTT.

CDR3 nucleotides: TGTGCCAGTGGGGCAGGGAGCTCCTACGAGCAGTACTTC. As protein: CASGAGSSYEQYF. The genes are TRBV19 and TRBJ2-7; the D gene could be TRBD1 or TRBD2 (5 bases each). The ends were cut back, 8 bases at V and 0 bases at J, with 11 bases in the middle. This CDR3 spans 13 amino acids. Looked up from germline, CDR1 is LNHDA and CDR2 is SQIVND (reference sequence).